A selection of T cell receptor beta chains follows, all from one sample in a study of identical twins. Each CDR3 protein gets one entry after TCRdb re-called the 5' RACE reads with MiXCR. In the table there are about 550,000 distinct CDR3 sequences, about a fifth of which are singletons. These data are also associated with another study on yellow fever vaccine responses in identical twins.

The specimen sequenced was CD4+ T cells sorted from blood. The receptors shown here come from a woman between 18 and 29 years old in good health. Each CDR3 is given with its conserved first and last residue. The D gene is left open where the match is weak. Part of the rows lack a size; the others show once, few, many or a class for expanded clones.

clone size,V gene,D gene,J gene,CDR3 protein,CDR3 DNA
few,TRBV20-1,TRBD1,TRBJ2-2,CSALNRDRSTGELFF,TGCAGTGCCCTAAACCGGGACAGGTCCACCGGGGAGCTGTTTTTT
few,TRBV7-2,-,TRBJ1-3,CASSLSGQIYSGNTIYF,TGTGCCAGCAGCTTATCAGGCCAGATCTACTCTGGAAACACCATATATTTT
-,TRBV4-1,-,TRBJ2-3,CASSQGTGRPDTQYF,TGCGCCAGCAGCCAAGGGACGGGGCGGCCAGATACGCAGTATTTT
-,TRBV6-5,TRBD2,TRBJ2-7,CASSYRLAGERYEQYF,TGTGCCAGCAGTTACAGGCTAGCGGGAGAGAGGTACGAGCAGTACTTC
-,TRBV10-1,-,TRBJ2-2,CASSRDVDWVNTGELFF,TGCGCCAGCAGCCGGGACGTAGATTGGGTGAACACCGGGGAGCTGTTTTTT
few,TRBV6-5,TRBD2,TRBJ2-4,CASSYSPAGTSLNIQYF,TGTGCCAGCAGTTACTCCCCCGCCGGGACTAGCCTAAACATTCAGTACTTC
-,TRBV14,-,TRBJ2-1,CASSQSTTRNEQFF,TGTGCCAGCAGCCAATCGACCACTAGAAATGAGCAGTTCTTC
-,TRBV2,TRBD2,TRBJ2-2,CASLILAGGPGELFF,TGTGCCAGCCTCATACTAGCGGGGGGGCCCGGGGAGCTGTTTTTT
many,TRBV12-3/TRBV12-4,TRBD1,TRBJ1-1,CASRTTGLNTEAFF,TGTGCCAGCAGGACGACAGGGCTGAACACTGAAGCTTTCTTT
few,TRBV12-3/TRBV12-4,TRBD2,TRBJ2-2,CASSSGGYATGELFF,TGTGCCAGCAGCAGCGGGGGCTACGCGACCGGGGAGCTGTTTTTT